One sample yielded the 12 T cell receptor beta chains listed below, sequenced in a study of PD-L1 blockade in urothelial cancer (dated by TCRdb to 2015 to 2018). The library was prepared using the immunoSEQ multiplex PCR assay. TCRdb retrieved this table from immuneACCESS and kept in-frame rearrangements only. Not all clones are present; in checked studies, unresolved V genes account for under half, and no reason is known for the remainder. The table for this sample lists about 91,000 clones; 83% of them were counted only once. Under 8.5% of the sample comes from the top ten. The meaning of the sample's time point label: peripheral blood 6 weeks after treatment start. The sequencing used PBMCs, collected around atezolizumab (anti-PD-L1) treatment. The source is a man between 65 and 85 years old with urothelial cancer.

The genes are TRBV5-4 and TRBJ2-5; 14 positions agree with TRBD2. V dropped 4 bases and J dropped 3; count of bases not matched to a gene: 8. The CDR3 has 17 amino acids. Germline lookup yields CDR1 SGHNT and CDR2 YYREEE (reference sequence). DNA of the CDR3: TGTGCCAGCAGCGGGAGACTAGCGGGGGGGATAGAAGAGACCCAGTACTTC. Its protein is CASSGRLAGGIEETQYF.

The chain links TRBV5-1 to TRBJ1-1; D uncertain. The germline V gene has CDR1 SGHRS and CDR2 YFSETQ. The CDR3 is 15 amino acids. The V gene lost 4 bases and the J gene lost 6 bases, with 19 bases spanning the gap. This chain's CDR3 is CASSADGGGSAEAFF. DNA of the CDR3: TGCGCCAGCAGCGCGGACGGAGGAGGTAGCGCTGAAGCTTTCTTT.

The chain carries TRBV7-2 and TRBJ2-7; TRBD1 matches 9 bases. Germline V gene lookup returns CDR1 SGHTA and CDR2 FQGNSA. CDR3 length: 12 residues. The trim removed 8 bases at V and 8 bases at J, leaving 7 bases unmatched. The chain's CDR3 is CASRDRENKQYF. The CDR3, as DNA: TGTGCCAGCCGGGACAGGGAAAACAAGCAGTACTTC. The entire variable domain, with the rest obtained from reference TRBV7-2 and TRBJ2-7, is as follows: GAGVSQSPSNKVTEKGKDVELRCDPISGHTALYWYRQSLGQGLEFLIYFQGNSAPDKSGLPSDRFSAERTGGSVSTLTIQRTQQEDSAVYLCASRDRENKQYFGPGTRLTVT.

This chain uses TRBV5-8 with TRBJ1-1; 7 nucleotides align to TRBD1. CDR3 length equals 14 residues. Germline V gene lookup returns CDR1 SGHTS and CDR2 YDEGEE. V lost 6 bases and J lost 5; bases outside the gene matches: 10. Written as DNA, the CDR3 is TGTGCCAGCAAGGTGTCCGCAGGGGGAACTGAAGCTTTCTTT. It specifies CASKVSAGGTEAFF.

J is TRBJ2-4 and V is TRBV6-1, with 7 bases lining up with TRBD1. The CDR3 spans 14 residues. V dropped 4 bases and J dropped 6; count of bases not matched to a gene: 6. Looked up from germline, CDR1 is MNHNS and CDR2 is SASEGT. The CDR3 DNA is TGTGCCAGCAGTGGACAGGGTCCTGGAAACATTCAGTACTTC. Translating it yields CASSGQGPGNIQYF.

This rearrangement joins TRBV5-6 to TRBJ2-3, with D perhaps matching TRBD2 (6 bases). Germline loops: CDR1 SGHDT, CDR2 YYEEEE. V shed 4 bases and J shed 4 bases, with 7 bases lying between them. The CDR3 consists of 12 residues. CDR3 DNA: TGTGCCAGCAGCGGGAGGTCAGATACGCAGTATTTT. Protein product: CASSGRSDTQYF.

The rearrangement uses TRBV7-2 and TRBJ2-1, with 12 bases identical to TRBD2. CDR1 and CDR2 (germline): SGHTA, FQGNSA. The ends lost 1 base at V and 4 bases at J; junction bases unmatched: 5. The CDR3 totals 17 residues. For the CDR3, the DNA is TGTGCCAGCAGCTTAGGGTCGACTAGCGGGAGTTACAATGAGCAGTTCTTC. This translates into CASSLGSTSGSYNEQFF. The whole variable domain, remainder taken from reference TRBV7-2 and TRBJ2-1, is GAGVSQSPSNKVTEKGKDVELRCDPISGHTALYWYRQSLGQGLEFLIYFQGNSAPDKSGLPSDRFSAERTGGSVSTLTIQRTQQEDSAVYLCASSLGSTSGSYNEQFFGPGTRLTVL.

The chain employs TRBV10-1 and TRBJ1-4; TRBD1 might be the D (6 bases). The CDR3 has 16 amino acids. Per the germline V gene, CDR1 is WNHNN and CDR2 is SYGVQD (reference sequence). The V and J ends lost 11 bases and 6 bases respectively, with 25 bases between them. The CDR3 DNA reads TGCGCCCCCGGGGGGCAGGGGAAATTCATGGATGAAAAACTGTTTTTT. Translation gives CAPGGQGKFMDEKLFF.

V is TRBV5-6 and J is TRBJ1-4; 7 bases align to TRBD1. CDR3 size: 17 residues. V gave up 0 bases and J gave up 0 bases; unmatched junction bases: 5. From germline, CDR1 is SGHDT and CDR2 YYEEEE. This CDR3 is CASSLGQGVATNEKLFF. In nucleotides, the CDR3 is TGTGCCAGCAGCTTGGGTCAGGGGGTTGCAACTAATGAAAAACTGTTTTTT.

The CDR3 loop reads CASSYKPQAHGYTF. The CDR3 DNA follows: TGTGCCAGCAGTTACAAGCCCCAGGCGCATGGCTACACCTTC. The chain recombines TRBV27 with TRBJ1-2, with D unclear. The germline V and J ends were trimmed by 4 bases and 6 bases, with 15 bases remaining between them. Germline V gene sequence: CDR1 MNHEY, CDR2 SMNVEV (reference sequence). The CDR3 covers 14 residues.

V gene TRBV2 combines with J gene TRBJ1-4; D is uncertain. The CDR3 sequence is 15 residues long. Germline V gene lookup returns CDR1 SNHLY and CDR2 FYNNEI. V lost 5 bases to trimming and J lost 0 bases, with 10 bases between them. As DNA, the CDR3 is TGTGCCAGCAGTCCCTTCACTGCAACTAATGAAAAACTGTTTTTT. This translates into CASSPFTATNEKLFF.

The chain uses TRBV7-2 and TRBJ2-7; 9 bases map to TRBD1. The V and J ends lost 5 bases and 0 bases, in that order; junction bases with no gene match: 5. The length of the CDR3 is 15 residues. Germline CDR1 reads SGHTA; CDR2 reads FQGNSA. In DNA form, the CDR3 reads TGTGCCAGCAGCCGACAGGGGGAAACCTCCTACGAGCAGTACTTC. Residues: CASSRQGETSYEQYF.